The present T cell receptor beta chain was sequenced within a study of early T cells in non-severe SARS-CoV-2 infection. The V gene lost 6 bases and the J gene lost 11 bases, with 13 bases spanning the gap. Per germline, CDR1 MDHEN and CDR2 SYDVKM. This CDR3 is 11 amino acids long. The TCR library protocol was used to attach unique molecular identifiers. These identifiers were attached to individual cDNA molecules. TCRdb recomputed calls from the 5' RACE reads with MiXCR, one row per CDR3 protein. The data hold more than 50,000 distinct CDR3 sequences, with approximately 11% observed a single time. This clonotype was counted at least ten times.

The chain has TRBV28 and TRBJ2-5, with D unclear. Material for sequencing was whole blood. This clonotype was sampled from an adult who was a healthcare worker with PCR-confirmed SARS-CoV-2 infection or an uninfected control (not recorded which). CDR3 region: CASRDTWAQYF. The CDR3 region has the DNA TGTGCCAGCAGAGATACGTGGGCGCAGTACTTC.